Listed below are T cell receptor beta chains from one sample, sequenced in a study of OX40 agonist ivuxolimab in advanced cancers. Profiling relied on immunoSEQ multiplex PCR, and the TCRdb table lists in-frame clones only, not all of them. Altogether some 80,000 clones are present, about 88% being singletons, with the ten largest covering around 0.4%. The specimen was CD4+ or CD8+ T cells sorted from blood, collected in a trial of the OX40 agonist ivuxolimab. The receptors originated from an adult with an advanced solid tumor such as melanoma, head and neck, liver or kidney cancer. Each CDR3 is given with its conserved first and last residue. D genes are given only for firm matches. Clone size appears in some rows only: once, few, many, or a class for an expanded clone.

j_call	clone_size	d_call	v_call	cdr3_length	cdr3_nt	cdr3_aa
TRBJ2-1	.	TRBD2	TRBV18	16	TGTGCCAGCTCACAAGCAGCGGGAGGGAGCCCTGCTGAGCAGTTCTTC	CASSQAAGGSPAEQFF
TRBJ2-7	.	.	TRBV18	15	TGTGCCAGCTCAAATGGGAGGACAACTTCCTACGAGCAGTACTTC	CASSNGRTTSYEQYF
TRBJ1-2	.	.	TRBV30	13	TGTGCCTGGAGTGTCGGTCAAAACTATGGCTACACCTTC	CAWSVGQNYGYTF
TRBJ2-3	.	.	TRBV7-2	12	TGTGCCAGCACCCCCTTCACAGATACGCAGTATTTT	CASTPFTDTQYF
TRBJ2-3	.	TRBD2	TRBV10-3	18	TGTGCCATCAGTGAGTCAGGGCTAGCGGCCTCTAGCACAGATACGCAGTATTTT	CAISESGLAASSTDTQYF
TRBJ2-3	.	TRBD2	TRBV7-6	16	TGTGCCAGCAGAACAGGACTAGCGGAAACGGCGGATACGCAGTATTTT	CASRTGLAETADTQYF
TRBJ1-5	.	.	TRBV6-5	15	TGTGCCAGCAGACTCGGACAAAGCCCTAATCAGCCCCAGCATTTT	CASRLGQSPNQPQHF
TRBJ1-5	.	TRBD1	TRBV10-2	15	TGCGCCAGCAGTGAGCCCGGACAGGGCGGGCAGCCCCAGCATTTT	CASSEPGQGGQPQHF
TRBJ1-4	.	TRBD1	TRBV4-3	15	TGCGCCAGCAGCCAAGTGACAGGGGGGGGTGAAAAACTGTTTTTT	CASSQVTGGGEKLFF
TRBJ2-1	.	TRBD2	TRBV18	20	TGTGCCAGCTCACCGGTCACGATAAGACTAGCGGGAGGGCCGTCCAATGAGCAGTTCTTC	CASSPVTIRLAGGPSNEQFF
TRBJ2-3	.	.	TRBV6-5	15	TGTGCCAGCAGGGGCTTGGGAGCTAGCACAGATACGCAGTATTTT	CASRGLGASTDTQYF
TRBJ1-6	.	.	TRBV27	15	TGTGCCAGCTTATCTCAACAGGGCAATAATTCACCCCTCCACTTT	CASLSQQGNNSPLHF
TRBJ2-2	.	.	TRBV11-2	15	TGTGCCAGCAGCTTAGTTCCCGGGACTCACGGGGAGCTGTTTTTT	CASSLVPGTHGELFF
TRBJ1-2	.	.	TRBV5-1	13	TGCGCCAGCAGCCCCCAGGAGGAAAATGGCTACACCTTC	CASSPQEENGYTF
TRBJ1-2	.	.	TRBV5-4	17	TGTGCCAGCAGCTGGGCGTTGTGGCAGGCTACTAACTATGGCTACACCTTC	CASSWALWQATNYGYTF
TRBJ2-5	.	TRBD2	TRBV15	15	TGTGCCACCAGGGAGGGACTAGATAGTGGAGAGACCCAGTACTTC	CATREGLDSGETQYF
TRBJ2-7	.	.	TRBV19	14	TGTGCCAGCTCCTACCGGGACGGCATAGGGGAGCAGTACTTC	CASSYRDGIGEQYF
TRBJ2-2	.	TRBD2	TRBV19	16	TGTGCCAGTAGTACAGCCGGGACTAGCGGAGCCGGGGAGCTGTTTTTT	CASSTAGTSGAGELFF
TRBJ2-7	.	TRBD2	TRBV6-6	16	TGTGCCAGCAAAGGGACTAGCGGGAGTTTTTTGTACGAGCAGTACTTC	CASKGTSGSFLYEQYF
TRBJ1-1	.	.	TRBV2	13	TGTGCCAGCGCCGGACAGCCGAACACTGAAGCTTTCTTT	CASAGQPNTEAFF
TRBJ1-4	.	.	TRBV19	17	TGTGCCAGTAGTATCTCCTCGTACGTTTTGTGGTATGAAAAACTGTTTTTT	CASSISSYVLWYEKLFF
TRBJ2-1	.	.	TRBV19	15	TGTGCCAGTAGACAGGACTCCAGCTCCTACAATGAGCAGTTCTTC	CASRQDSSSYNEQFF
TRBJ2-1	few	.	TRBV7-9	14	TGTGCCAGCCATGGGCTAGCCGAAGACAATGAGCAGTTCTTC	CASHGLAEDNEQFF
TRBJ1-2	.	.	TRBV30	14	TGTGCCTGGAGTGGTGTGCCGGCCCACTATGGCTACACCTTC	CAWSGVPAHYGYTF
TRBJ1-5	once	.	TRBV7-2	14	TGTGCCAGCAGCTTCCAGAACGGCAATCAGCCCCAGCATTTT	CASSFQNGNQPQHF
TRBJ1-5	.	.	TRBV6-1	13	TGTGCCAGCAGGGATTATAGCAATCAGCCCCAGCATTTT	CASRDYSNQPQHF
TRBJ1-5	.	.	TRBV6-6	12	TGTGCCAGCAGTTACCCTAGTCAGCCCCAGCATTTT	CASSYPSQPQHF
TRBJ2-7	.	TRBD1	TRBV5-1	14	TGCGCCAGCAGCTGGGACAGGGGGCAGGACGAGCAGTACTTC	CASSWDRGQDEQYF
TRBJ2-2	.	.	TRBV18	15	TGTGCCAGCTCACCGAGAGTGACGAACACCGGGGAGCTGTTTTTT	CASSPRVTNTGELFF
TRBJ1-6	.	.	TRBV7-2	15	TGTGCCAGCAGCTTAAAGTACGGGGAAGCTTCACCCCTCCACTTT	CASSLKYGEASPLHF
TRBJ1-5	.	.	TRBV6-6	14	TGTGCCAGCAGTCGGGACGGAGACAATCAGCCCCAGCATTTT	CASSRDGDNQPQHF
TRBJ2-3	.	TRBD2	TRBV5-1	17	TGCGCCAGCAGCCCCGGGACTAGCGGTCACTTCACAGATACGCAGTATTTT	CASSPGTSGHFTDTQYF
TRBJ2-5	.	.	TRBV7-8	13	TGTGCCAGCAGCTTACCCTACCAAGAGACCCAGTACTTC	CASSLPYQETQYF